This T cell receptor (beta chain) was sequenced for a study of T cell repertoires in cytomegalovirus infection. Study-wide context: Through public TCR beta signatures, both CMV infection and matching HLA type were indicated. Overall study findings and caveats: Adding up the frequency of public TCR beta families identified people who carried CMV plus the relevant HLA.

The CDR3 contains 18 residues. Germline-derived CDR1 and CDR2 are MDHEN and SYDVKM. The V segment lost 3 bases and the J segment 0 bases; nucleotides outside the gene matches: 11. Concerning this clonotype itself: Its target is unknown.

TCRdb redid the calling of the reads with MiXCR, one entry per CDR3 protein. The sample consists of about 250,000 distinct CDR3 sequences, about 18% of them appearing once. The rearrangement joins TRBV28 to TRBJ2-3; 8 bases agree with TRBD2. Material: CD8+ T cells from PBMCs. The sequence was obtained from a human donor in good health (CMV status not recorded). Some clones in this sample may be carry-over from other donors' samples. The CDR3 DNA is TGTGCCAGCAGTTTGAGCCCGGGACTAGGGTCTAGCACAGATACGCAGTATTTT. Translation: CASSLSPGLGSSTDTQYF. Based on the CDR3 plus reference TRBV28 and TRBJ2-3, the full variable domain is DVKVTQSSRYLVKRTGEKVFLECVQDMDHENMFWYRQDPGLGLRLIYFSYDVKMKEKGDIPEGYSVSREKKERFSLILESASTNQTSMYLCASSLSPGLGSSTDTQYFGPGTRLTVL.